The table lists the clone carrying this T cell receptor beta chain with a count of one. Treatment of the sample: oral pan-JAK inhibitor, 5-10 mg twice daily. As the sequencing template, cDNA was produced by extracting RNA and reverse transcribing it. TCRdb's table, derived via immunoSEQ multiplex PCR, lists solely in-frame clones and lacks some. The table includes roughly 170,000 clones, around 58% detected once. This record comes from a study of CD8+ T cells in alopecia areata. V was clipped by 0 bases and J by 2 bases; unmatched bases: 3. Germline V CDR1 and CDR2: SGHRS, YFSETQ. The CDR3 is 15 amino acids.

The origin of this receptor is a human donor with alopecia areata. The chain couples TRBV5-1 to TRBJ2-3, with 7 nucleotides matching TRBD2. The sequencing here drew on CD8+ T cells sorted from blood, taken at week 24, from a patient treated with tofacitinib. The DNA of the CDR3 is TGCGCCAGCAGCTTGGAGACTAGCCCCACAGATACGCAGTATTTT. Translating it yields CASSLETSPTDTQYF.